This entry concerns a single TCR beta chain. Its antigen is as yet unknown. This specimen comes from a study of blood T cells in healthy people across ages. Across the whole study: Roughly one uniquely barcoded beta molecule per two T cells was captured. Whole-study findings and limits: Strong correlation linked observed beta diversity and percent naive T cells. Donor CMV status was unknown, possibly confounding expanded clonotype changes.

Total RNA extracted from each sample amounted to at least 6 micrograms. Combining a sample-barcoded 5' primer with a J-beta primer mix, a second PCR ran for roughly 7 to 12 cycles. TCRdb independently ran MiXCR on the 5' RACE reads; one entry per CDR3 protein. The sample lists some 1.7 million distinct CDR3 sequences; about 30% were seen once. The TCR originated in a woman in her 30s in good health. Material for sequencing was blood.

CDR3 nucleotides: TGCGCCAGCAGCTATTACAGGGTAACCGGGGAGCTGTTTTTT. The encoded protein is CASSYYRVTGELFF. The chain joins TRBV5-1 to TRBJ2-2; possibly TRBD1 for D (6 bases). V shed 3 bases and J shed 5 bases, with 11 bases lying between them. CDR3 size: 14 residues. Germline values: CDR1 SGHRS, CDR2 YFSETQ.